The rows below give T cell receptor beta chains drawn from one sample of a study of regulatory T cells in long-lasting Graves disease. TCRdb independently ran MiXCR on the multiplex PCR reads; one entry per CDR3 protein. The sample has approximately 380,000 distinct CDR3 sequences, under 25% seen once; the top ten hold less than 25%. Specimen: peripheral blood mononuclear cells (PBMCs), collected when the disease was refractory, from a patient treated with antithyroid drugs. The receptors here all came from a female donor with Graves disease. Both conserved end residues are part of each CDR3. D genes are given only for firm matches. Size is stated for part of the rows, as once, few or many counts, or as a class when the clone is expanded.

13 | TRBJ2-7 | TRBV20-1 | few | TRBD2 | CSAQSSGRYEQYF | TGCAGCGCCCAGTCTAGCGGGCGCTACGAGCAGTACTTC
15 | TRBJ2-5 | TRBV27 | many | TRBD2 | CASSLGRGNQETQYF | TGTGCCAGCAGTTTGGGGAGGGGCAACCAAGAGACCCAGTACTTC
15 | TRBJ2-2 | TRBV19 | - | TRBD2 | CASNRDYSDTGELFF | TGTGCCAGTAACCGGGACTACTCGGACACCGGGGAGCTGTTTTTT
14 | TRBJ1-5 | TRBV28 | few | TRBD1 | CASKQGGSNQPQHF | TGTGCCAGCAAACAGGGGGGAAGCAATCAGCCCCAGCATTTT
15 | TRBJ2-2 | TRBV2 | many | TRBD1 | CASSRDRVGTGELFF | TGTGCCAGCAGTCGGGACAGGGTTGGCACCGGGGAGCTGTTTTTT
12 | TRBJ1-2 | TRBV12-3/TRBV12-4 | many | - | CASSLMGVDYTF | TGTGCCAGCAGTTTAATGGGGGTGGACTACACCTTC
13 | TRBJ1-1 | TRBV12-3/TRBV12-4 | many | - | CASSLLTGTEAFF | TGTGCCAGCAGTCTCCTTACAGGCACTGAAGCTTTCTTT
16 | TRBJ2-7 | TRBV30 | few | TRBD2 | CAWRDNRLAGGYEQYF | TGTGCCTGGAGAGACAACAGACTAGCGGGAGGGTACGAGCAGTACTTC
13 | TRBJ1-1 | TRBV9 | - | - | CASSPGPVTEAFF | TGTGCCAGCAGCCCCGGGCCCGTCACTGAAGCTTTCTTT
16 | TRBJ2-3 | TRBV3-1 | - | TRBD2 | CASSQIAGVPTDTQYF | TGTGCCAGCAGCCAAATAGCGGGAGTTCCTACGGATACGCAGTATTTT
15 | TRBJ2-5 | TRBV4-2 | - | - | CASSQDWASKETQYF | TGTGCCAGCAGCCAAGATTGGGCAAGTAAAGAGACCCAGTACTTC
14 | TRBJ2-5 | TRBV20-1 | few | - | CSAHRGDQGETQYF | TGCAGTGCTCACCGTGGGGACCAGGGGGAGACCCAGTACTTC
13 | TRBJ1-6 | TRBV12-3/TRBV12-4 | many | - | CASSLYSGSPLHF | TGTGCCAGCAGTTTATATAGTGGCTCACCCCTCCACTTT
16 | TRBJ2-5 | TRBV6-9 | - | - | CASSYFPVLVQETQYF | TGTGCCAGCAGTTACTTTCCGGTCCTAGTTCAAGAGACCCAGTACTTC
10 | TRBJ2-7 | TRBV27 | - | - | CASSRKEQYF | TGTGCCAGCAGCCGGAAGGAGCAGTACTTC
13 | TRBJ2-2 | TRBV5-4 | few | - | CASSVLRTGELFF | TGTGCCAGCAGCGTTTTGAGGACCGGGGAGCTGTTTTTT
12 | TRBJ1-5 | TRBV24-1 | many | - | CATSDPLGPQHF | TGTGCCACCAGTGACCCCTTGGGGCCCCAGCATTTT
16 | TRBJ2-7 | TRBV6-2/TRBV6-3 | - | TRBD1 | CASSRQGASFSYEQYF | TGTGCCAGCAGTCGACAGGGGGCTTCGTTTTCCTACGAGCAGTACTTC
12 | TRBJ1-1 | TRBV27 | few | - | CASRRLGTEAFF | TGTGCCAGCAGGCGGCTCGGGACTGAAGCTTTCTTT
16 | TRBJ2-1 | TRBV7-2 | - | TRBD2 | CASSGIGTSGNNEQFF | TGTGCCAGCAGCGGGATCGGGACTAGCGGGAACAATGAGCAGTTCTTC
13 | TRBJ2-7 | TRBV20-1 | - | TRBD1 | CSASRTGGEEQYF | TGCAGTGCTAGCAGGACAGGGGGTGAAGAGCAGTACTTC
14 | TRBJ2-7 | TRBV25-1 | - | TRBD1 | CASSDAGTVYEQYF | TGTGCCAGCAGTGACGCCGGGACAGTCTACGAGCAGTACTTC
15 | TRBJ2-7 | TRBV28 | many | TRBD1 | CASSLRTGSSYEQYF | TGTGCCAGCAGTCTCAGGACAGGCAGTTCCTACGAGCAGTACTTC
16 | TRBJ1-2 | TRBV7-8 | few | - | CASSLAGAGSNYGYTF | TGTGCCAGCAGCTTAGCAGGGGCCGGGTCTAACTATGGCTACACCTTC
16 | TRBJ2-5 | TRBV12-3/TRBV12-4 | many | - | CASSLRARRGGETQYF | TGTGCCAGCAGTTTAAGGGCCAGGCGAGGCGGGGAGACCCAGTACTTC
14 | TRBJ2-1 | TRBV7-9 | - | - | CASSPTRTYNEQFF | TGTGCCAGCAGCCCCACCCGGACCTACAATGAGCAGTTCTTC
14 | TRBJ1-5 | TRBV20-1 | - | - | CSARESDSNQPQHF | TGCAGTGCTAGAGAGTCAGATAGCAATCAGCCCCAGCATTTT
15 | TRBJ2-2 | TRBV12-3/TRBV12-4 | many | TRBD2 | CASSLWDYPAGELFF | TGTGCCAGCAGTTTATGGGACTACCCAGCGGGGGAGCTGTTTTTT
17 | TRBJ2-2 | TRBV4-3 | few | TRBD2 | CASSQESSGVYTGELFF | TGCGCCAGCAGCCAAGAGTCTAGCGGGGTTTACACCGGGGAGCTGTTTTTT
16 | TRBJ1-4 | TRBV7-8 | - | - | CASSPQTLPTNEKLFF | TGTGCCAGCAGCCCCCAAACACTTCCAACTAATGAAAAACTGTTTTTT
14 | TRBJ1-4 | TRBV19 | - | - | CASSIQGTNEKLFF | TGTGCCAGTAGCATTCAGGGGACTAATGAAAAACTGTTTTTT
15 | TRBJ1-2 | TRBV12-3/TRBV12-4 | many | TRBD1 | CASTTRRGQRGGYTF | TGTGCCAGCACCACACGCAGGGGGCAAAGGGGTGGCTACACCTTC
17 | TRBJ2-2 | TRBV2 | - | TRBD2 | CASSENVGLAGSGELFF | TGTGCCAGCAGTGAAAATGTCGGACTAGCGGGTAGCGGGGAGCTGTTTTTT